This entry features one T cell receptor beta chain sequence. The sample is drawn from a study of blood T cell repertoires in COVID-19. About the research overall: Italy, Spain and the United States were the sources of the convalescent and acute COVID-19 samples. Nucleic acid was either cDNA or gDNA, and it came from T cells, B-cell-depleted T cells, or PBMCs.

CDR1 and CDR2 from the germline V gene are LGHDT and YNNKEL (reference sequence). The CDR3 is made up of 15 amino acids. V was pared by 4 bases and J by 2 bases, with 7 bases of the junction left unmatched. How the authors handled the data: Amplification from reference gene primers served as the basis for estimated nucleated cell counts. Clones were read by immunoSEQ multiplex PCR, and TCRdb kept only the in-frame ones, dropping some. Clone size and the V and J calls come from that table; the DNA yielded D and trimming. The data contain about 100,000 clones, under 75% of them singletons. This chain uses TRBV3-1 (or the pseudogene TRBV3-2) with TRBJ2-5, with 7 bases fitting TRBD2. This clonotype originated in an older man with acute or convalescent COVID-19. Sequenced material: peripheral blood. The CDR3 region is CASSRLGGGQETQYF. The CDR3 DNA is TGTGCCAGCAGCCGCCTGGGCGGGGGTCAAGAGACCCAGTACTTC.